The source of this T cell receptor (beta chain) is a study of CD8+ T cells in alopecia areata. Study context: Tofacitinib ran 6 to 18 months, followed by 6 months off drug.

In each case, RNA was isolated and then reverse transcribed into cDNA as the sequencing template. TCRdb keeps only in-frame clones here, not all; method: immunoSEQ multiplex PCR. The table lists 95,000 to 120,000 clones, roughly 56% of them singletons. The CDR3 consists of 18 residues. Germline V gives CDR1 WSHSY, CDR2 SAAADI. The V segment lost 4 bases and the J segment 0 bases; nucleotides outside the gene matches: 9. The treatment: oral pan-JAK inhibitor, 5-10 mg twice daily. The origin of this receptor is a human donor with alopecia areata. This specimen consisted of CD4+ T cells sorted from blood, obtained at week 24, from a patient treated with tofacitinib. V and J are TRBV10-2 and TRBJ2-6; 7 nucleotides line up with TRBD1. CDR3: CASSGRQGGTSGANVLTF. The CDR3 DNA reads TGCGCCAGCAGTGGGCGACAGGGTGGGACCTCTGGGGCCAACGTCCTGACTTTC.